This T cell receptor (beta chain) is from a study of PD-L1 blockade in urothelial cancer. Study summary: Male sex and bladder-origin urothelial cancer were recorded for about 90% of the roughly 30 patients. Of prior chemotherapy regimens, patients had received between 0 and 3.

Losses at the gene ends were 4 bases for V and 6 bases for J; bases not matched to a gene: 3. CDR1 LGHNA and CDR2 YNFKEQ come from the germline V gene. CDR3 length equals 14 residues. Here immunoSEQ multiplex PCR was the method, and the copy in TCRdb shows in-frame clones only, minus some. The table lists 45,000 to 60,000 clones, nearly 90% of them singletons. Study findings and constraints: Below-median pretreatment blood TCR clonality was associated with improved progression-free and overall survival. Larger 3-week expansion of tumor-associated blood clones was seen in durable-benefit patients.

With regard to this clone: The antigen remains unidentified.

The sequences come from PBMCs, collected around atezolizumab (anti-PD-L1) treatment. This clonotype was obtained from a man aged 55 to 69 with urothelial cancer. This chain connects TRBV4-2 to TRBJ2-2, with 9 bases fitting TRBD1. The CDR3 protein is CASSRGTGSGELFF. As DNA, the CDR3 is TGTGCCAGCAGCCGAGGGACAGGGTCCGGGGAGCTGTTTTTT.